Listed below are T cell receptor beta chains from one sample, sequenced in a study of cytomegalovirus exposure and HLA in healthy donors. The repertoire was sequenced with immunoSEQ multiplex PCR; TCRdb's copy has only in-frame clones and lacks some. The sample lists around 210,000 clones; about 88% were seen once. Sequencing used PBMCs. The receptor set was obtained from a girl aged 2 to 10 in good health and CMV-seronegative. Both conserved end residues are part of each CDR3. A D gene is named only where the DNA matches it firmly. Only some rows state a clone size, as once, few, many or a class for expanded clones.

abundance: few
j_gene: TRBJ2-2
d_gene: NA
v_gene: TRBV10-3
CDR3nt: TGTGCCACGGGTCCCCAATCAGACACCGGGGAGCTGTTTTTT
CDR3aa: CATGPQSDTGELFF

abundance: NA
j_gene: TRBJ1-2
d_gene: NA
v_gene: TRBV5-1
CDR3nt: TGCGCCAGCAGCTTGGACGGGGGTCGGGAAGGCTACACCTTC
CDR3aa: CASSLDGGREGYTF

abundance: NA
j_gene: TRBJ1-1
d_gene: NA
v_gene: TRBV15
CDR3nt: TGTGCCACCAGCAGAAGCAGGGGATCAAGCACTGAAGCTTTCTTT
CDR3aa: CATSRSRGSSTEAFF

abundance: NA
j_gene: TRBJ2-5
d_gene: NA
v_gene: TRBV21-1
CDR3nt: TGTGCCAGCAGCAAAGTTAGCAGCCAATTCCAAGAGACCCAGTACTTC
CDR3aa: CASSKVSSQFQETQYF

abundance: NA
j_gene: TRBJ1-3
d_gene: NA
v_gene: TRBV7-8
CDR3nt: TGTGCCAGCAGCTTGACAGCGCGAAACACCATATATTTT
CDR3aa: CASSLTARNTIYF

abundance: NA
j_gene: TRBJ2-1
d_gene: TRBD1
v_gene: TRBV6-5
CDR3nt: TGTGCCAGCAGTACCAACAGGGGCGGGCAGTTCTTC
CDR3aa: CASSTNRGGQFF

abundance: NA
j_gene: TRBJ2-3
d_gene: NA
v_gene: TRBV9
CDR3nt: TGTGCCAGCAGTCCGTCCCAGCTAGCAGCAGATACGCAGTATTTT
CDR3aa: CASSPSQLAADTQYF

abundance: once
j_gene: TRBJ1-1
d_gene: NA
v_gene: TRBV30
CDR3nt: TGTGCCTGGAGTGTAGGGGTGTTACAGGGTGAAGCTTTCTTT
CDR3aa: CAWSVGVLQGEAFF

abundance: NA
j_gene: TRBJ2-7
d_gene: NA
v_gene: TRBV19
CDR3nt: TGTGCCAGTAGTATAGCCCCTTACAGGAATAGCTCCTACGAGCAGTACTTC
CDR3aa: CASSIAPYRNSSYEQYF

abundance: few
j_gene: TRBJ2-2
d_gene: NA
v_gene: TRBV4-1
CDR3nt: TGCGCCAGCAGCCAAGATAGGGGCGCCGGGGAGCTGTTTTTT
CDR3aa: CASSQDRGAGELFF

abundance: many
j_gene: TRBJ2-7
d_gene: NA
v_gene: TRBV6-1
CDR3nt: TGTGCCAGCAGTGAGCCAGCCTACGAGCAGTACTTC
CDR3aa: CASSEPAYEQYF

abundance: NA
j_gene: TRBJ2-3
d_gene: NA
v_gene: TRBV27
CDR3nt: TGTGCCAGCAGTTTATCCAGGGTGGATACGCAGTATTTT
CDR3aa: CASSLSRVDTQYF

abundance: NA
j_gene: TRBJ2-7
d_gene: NA
v_gene: TRBV27
CDR3nt: TGTGCCAGTCCACAGGGCAAAAGGTACGAGCAGTACTTC
CDR3aa: CASPQGKRYEQYF

abundance: NA
j_gene: TRBJ2-2
d_gene: TRBD2
v_gene: TRBV7-9
CDR3nt: TGTGCCAGCAGCTTCCAGCGGGGGGGCACCGGGGAGCTGTTTTTT
CDR3aa: CASSFQRGGTGELFF

abundance: NA
j_gene: TRBJ2-1
d_gene: NA
v_gene: TRBV7-8
CDR3nt: TGTGCCAGCTCTAGGAGGGGGGGCTCGAATGAGCAGTTCTTC
CDR3aa: CASSRRGGSNEQFF

abundance: NA
j_gene: TRBJ2-1
d_gene: TRBD2
v_gene: TRBV13
CDR3nt: TGTGCCAGCAGCTCACTAGCGGGCCGAGATCCCTACAATGAGCAGTTCTTC
CDR3aa: CASSSLAGRDPYNEQFF

abundance: NA
j_gene: TRBJ2-3
d_gene: NA
v_gene: TRBV5-4
CDR3nt: TGTGCCAGCAGCTTGAGTGGCGGGGCCACAGATACGCAGTATTTT
CDR3aa: CASSLSGGATDTQYF

abundance: NA
j_gene: TRBJ1-4
d_gene: NA
v_gene: TRBV30
CDR3nt: TGTGCCTGGACAGGGGTGAATGAAAAACTGTTTTTT
CDR3aa: CAWTGVNEKLFF

abundance: NA
j_gene: TRBJ2-3
d_gene: TRBD2
v_gene: TRBV6-4
CDR3nt: TGTGCCAGCAGTCTAGCGGGGGGCACAGATACGCAGTATTTT
CDR3aa: CASSLAGGTDTQYF

abundance: NA
j_gene: TRBJ2-4
d_gene: TRBD2
v_gene: TRBV4-2
CDR3nt: TGTGCCAGCAGCCAAGTCGGTCTAGCGGGGGGGCGAGGAAACATTCAGTACTTC
CDR3aa: CASSQVGLAGGRGNIQYF

abundance: NA
j_gene: TRBJ2-7
d_gene: TRBD2
v_gene: TRBV2
CDR3nt: TGTGCCAGCAGTGTAGCTAGCGGGGACCCTTACGAGCAGTACTTC
CDR3aa: CASSVASGDPYEQYF

abundance: NA
j_gene: TRBJ1-1
d_gene: TRBD1
v_gene: TRBV7-8
CDR3nt: TGTGCCAGCAGCCGGACAGGGGACACTGAAGCTTTCTTT
CDR3aa: CASSRTGDTEAFF

abundance: NA
j_gene: TRBJ2-7
d_gene: TRBD2
v_gene: TRBV7-8
CDR3nt: TGTGCCAGCAGCTTAGAGGCTAGCGGGTATTCCTACGAGCAGTACTTC
CDR3aa: CASSLEASGYSYEQYF

abundance: NA
j_gene: TRBJ2-5
d_gene: TRBD1
v_gene: TRBV27
CDR3nt: TGTGCCAGCAGTTGGGGCATCACAGGGGTGGAGACCCAGTACTTC
CDR3aa: CASSWGITGVETQYF

abundance: NA
j_gene: TRBJ2-2
d_gene: TRBD2
v_gene: TRBV4-2
CDR3nt: TGTGCCAGCAGCCATCGGACTAGCGACACCGGGGAGCTGTTTTTT
CDR3aa: CASSHRTSDTGELFF

abundance: few
j_gene: TRBJ2-7
d_gene: NA
v_gene: TRBV29-1
CDR3nt: TGCAGCGTTGTCCCCGCGGACAGTCCCCTCGAGCAGTACTTC
CDR3aa: CSVVPADSPLEQYF